The 3 T cell receptor beta chains in this list originate from one sample, sequenced in a study of identical twins. Each CDR3 protein gets one entry after TCRdb re-called the 5' RACE reads with MiXCR. The sample lists about 470,000 distinct CDR3 sequences, approximately 24% seen once, with approximately 2.9% in the top ten. These records were also assigned to another study, of T cells expressing NK-cell markers.

Sequenced: CD4+ T cells sorted from blood. The receptors here all came from a woman in her late teens or twenties in good health.

In this sample, this clonotype turned up a few times. The chain links TRBV7-2 to TRBJ2-2; no clear D. Germline V gives CDR1 SGHTA, CDR2 FQGNSA. V was pared by 0 bases and J by 0 bases, with 5 bases between. CDR3 length: 15 residues. The CDR3 reads CASSLARPNTGELFF. CDR3 bases: TGTGCCAGCAGCTTAGCGCGGCCGAACACCGGGGAGCTGTTTTTT.

This clonotype was seen at least ten times. The chain carries TRBV10-2 and TRBJ2-3; weak D call: TRBD2 (5 bases). Per the germline V gene, CDR1 is WSHSY and CDR2 is SAAADI. The CDR3 covers 12 residues. Deletions cut 6 bases from V and 6 bases from J, with 10 bases between. As DNA, the CDR3 is TGCGCCAGCAGCATACTAGTGGATACGCAGTATTTT. As protein: CASSILVDTQYF.

This clonotype was seen only a few times. The chain couples TRBV20-1 to TRBJ2-3; possible D gene TRBD1, 6 bases. Trimming took 6 bases from V and 2 from J, leaving 12 bases between them. Per the germline V gene, CDR1 is DFQATT and CDR2 is SNEGSKA (reference sequence). The CDR3 is 13 residues long. CDR3 sequence (DNA): TGCAGTGCCAAACGGGACACCACAGATACGCAGTATTTT. Its protein is CSAKRDTTDTQYF.